This T cell receptor (beta chain) came from a study of T-cell reconstitution after alpha-beta-depleted transplantation in children. Unique molecular identifiers were used to barcode this TCRbeta library. In TCRdb, the PCR reads were re-called with MiXCR into one record per CDR3 protein. This sample has some 500,000 distinct CDR3 sequences, with around 19% found just once. Trimming pared 0 bases from V and 5 bases from J, leaving 13 bases between. This CDR3 is built from 16 residues. The sequencing here drew on PBMCs from the stem cell graft donor, taken from the stem cell graft. The rearrangement uses TRBV12-3 or TRBV12-4 and TRBJ2-2, with D perhaps matching TRBD1 (5 bases). This clonotype originated in a human donor who donated a stem cell graft to a child with acute lymphoblastic leukemia. DNA of the CDR3: TGTGCCAGCAGTTTAGCGCTTGGGGCCCGGACCGGGGAGCTGTTTTTT. It is translated as CASSLALGARTGELFF.